A single sample is the source of the 27 T cell receptor beta chains below, sequenced in a study of blood T cells in healthy people across ages. Primed by a sample-barcoded 5' primer and a J-beta primer mix, a second PCR proceeded for 7 to 11 cycles. TCRdb reanalysed the 5' RACE reads using MiXCR and keeps one entry per CDR3 protein. The repertoire holds around 1.5 million distinct CDR3 sequences, with roughly 60% as singletons. Specimen: blood. Every receptor here comes from a man aged 18 to 30 in good health.

The V and J genes are TRBV10-3 and TRBJ2-7; a possible D gene is TRBD2 (6 bases). V was trimmed by 2 bases and J by 3 bases, leaving 8 bases between them. CDR1 is ENHRY, CDR2 SYGVKD, per germline. The CDR3 sequence is 13 residues long. The CDR3 loop reads CAISETGLYEQYF. For the CDR3, the DNA is TGTGCCATCAGTGAGACGGGACTCTACGAGCAGTACTTC.

The chain recombines TRBV9 with TRBJ2-1; 7 nucleotides line up with TRBD1. Germline V lookup: CDR1 SGDLS, CDR2 YYNGEE. The J segment lost 10 bases and the V segment lost 4 bases, leaving 11 bases of the junction unmatched. CDR3 length equals 14 residues. For the CDR3, the DNA is TGTGCCAGCAGCACTCGACAGGGACCCTACGAGCAGTTCTTC. Translated: CASSTRQGPYEQFF.

The chain is built from TRBV12-3 or TRBV12-4 and TRBJ2-7, with a possible D match to TRBD2 (6 bases). Deletions cut 8 bases from V and 3 bases from J, with 11 bases between. This CDR3 region has 12 residues. The CDR3 nucleotides read TGTGCCAGCGGGCGGGAAAGCTACGAGCAGTACTTC. Protein product: CASGRESYEQYF.

The chain carries TRBV6-5 and TRBJ2-7; 9 nucleotides align to TRBD2. The CDR3 runs 14 residues. Looked up from germline, CDR1 is MNHEY and CDR2 is SVGAGI. The ends lost 6 bases at V and 5 bases at J; junction bases unmatched: 8. The CDR3 here is CASSLSTSGNEQYF. CDR3 DNA sequence: TGTGCCAGCAGCCTTTCGACTAGCGGTAACGAGCAGTACTTC.

CDR3 DNA sequence: TGTGCCAGCAGTTACCAACGGGGTGGAAACACTGAAGCTTTCTTT. Translation gives CASSYQRGGNTEAFF. The V call is TRBV6-5, the J call TRBJ1-1; D gene uncertain. Germline values: CDR1 MNHEY, CDR2 SVGAGI. Trimming took 2 bases from V and 2 from J, leaving 12 bases between them. The CDR3 loop spans 15 amino acids.

The chain recombines TRBV29-1 with TRBJ1-1; D gene unclear. V gave up 6 bases and J gave up 1 base, with 12 bases separating them. The CDR3 spans 13 residues. The germline V gene has CDR1 SQVTM and CDR2 ANQGSEA. The CDR3 region is CSVRDGPNTEAFF. The CDR3 coding sequence is TGCAGCGTCCGTGACGGTCCGAACACTGAAGCTTTCTTT.

This chain links TRBV9 with TRBJ2-1; 14 bases map to TRBD2. V shed 0 bases, J shed 3 bases, and the junction held 5 bases outside the gene matches. The CDR3 totals 18 residues. Germline V CDR1 and CDR2: SGDLS, YYNGEE. CDR3 loop: CASSVEGLAGASYNEQFF. CDR3 sequence (DNA): TGTGCCAGCAGCGTAGAGGGACTAGCGGGGGCTAGCTACAATGAGCAGTTCTTC.

J is TRBJ2-5 and V is TRBV12-3 or TRBV12-4; TRBD1 is a possible D gene (6 bases). The CDR3 is 12 amino acids. Trimming stripped 6 bases from V and 11 bases from J, with 16 bases between. This chain's CDR3 is CASRGQLNEQYF. CDR3 DNA sequence: TGTGCCAGCAGGGGACAACTGAATGAGCAGTACTTC.

V is TRBV7-2 and J is TRBJ2-3, with a weak D call TRBD2 (6 bases). V lost 1 base and J 6 bases, leaving 14 bases between the germline ends. Germline V gene lookup returns CDR1 SGHTA and CDR2 FQGNSA. The CDR3 spans 15 residues. CDR3 sequence: CASSLVWGVGDTQYF. The DNA for the CDR3 is TGTGCCAGCAGCTTAGTATGGGGGGTTGGCGATACGCAGTATTTT.

The chain joins TRBV6-5 to TRBJ2-7; 8 bases match TRBD1. The CDR3 consists of 14 residues. J was trimmed by 2 bases and V by 6 bases; bases with no gene match: 6. Germline values: CDR1 MNHEY, CDR2 SVGAGI. CDR3 coding DNA: TGTGCCAGCAGACCCGGGACAGGCCCCTACGAGCAGTACTTC. Its protein product is CASRPGTGPYEQYF.

The chain recombines TRBV7-7 with TRBJ2-1; 7 bases agree with TRBD1. The V gene's germline CDR1 is SSHAT and CDR2 FNYEAQ (reference sequence). The CDR3 length is 13 residues. Trimming removed 5 bases from V and 9 bases from J; junction bases left unmatched: 7. The CDR3 here is CASSPRAGGEQFF. The CDR3 DNA sequence: TGTGCCAGCAGCCCACGAGCAGGGGGTGAGCAGTTCTTC.

The V and J genes are TRBV5-1 and TRBJ2-1, with D perhaps TRBD1 (6 bases). Germline V gene sequence: CDR1 SGHRS, CDR2 YFSETQ. CDR3 length: 12 residues. Trimming stripped 7 bases from V and 7 bases from J, with 12 bases between. The CDR3 here is CASLGAGNEQFF. The CDR3 DNA follows: TGCGCCAGCTTGGGGGCTGGGAATGAGCAGTTCTTC.

The chain carries TRBV4-1 and TRBJ2-1; TRBD2 aligns across 9 bases. Germline values: CDR1 MGHRA, CDR2 YSYEKL. CDR3 length equals 16 residues. Trimming removed 3 bases from V and 2 bases from J; junction bases left unmatched: 5. CDR3: CASSHPIAGAYNEQFF. CDR3 nucleotide sequence: TGCGCCAGCAGCCACCCTATAGCGGGAGCCTACAATGAGCAGTTCTTC.

The chain joins TRBV19 to TRBJ2-7, with D maybe TRBD1 (6 bases). This CDR3 region has 14 residues. V lost 10 bases and J lost 4, with 20 bases in between. Germline V CDR1 and CDR2: LNHDA, SQIVND (reference sequence). The CDR3 DNA reads as TGTGCCACCTCAACCCGCAGGGGAACTTACGAGCAGTACTTC. It is translated as CATSTRRGTYEQYF.

This clonotype has more than one count but fewer than ten. This chain connects TRBV29-1 to TRBJ2-7, with 8 bases identical to TRBD1. CDR3 length: 13 amino acids. The V segment lost 7 bases and the J segment 3 bases; nucleotides outside the gene matches: 8. Germline values: CDR1 SQVTM, CDR2 ANQGSEA. CDR3 nucleotides: TGCAGCGCCTCCGGGACAGGCCTCTACGAGCAGTACTTC. Protein: CSASGTGLYEQYF.

The CDR3 coding sequence is TGTGCCAGCAGTGAATCCAGACAGGGGATGGGCACCGGGGAGCTGTTTTTT. Translating gives CASSESRQGMGTGELFF. The chain links TRBV25-1 to TRBJ2-2, with 8 bases that match TRBD1. With 1 base clipped from V and 4 bases from J, the junction kept 8 bases outside the gene matches. The CDR3 extends over 17 amino acids. Germline CDR1 MGHDK, CDR2 SYGVNS.

The chain carries TRBV2 and TRBJ1-2; D is perhaps TRBD1 (5 bases). CDR1 and CDR2 from the germline V gene are SNHLY and FYNNEI. The V and J ends lost 7 bases and 8 bases respectively, with 17 bases between them. The CDR3 runs 13 residues. CDR3: CASNADSPAGYTF. The CDR3 coding sequence is TGTGCCAGCAACGCCGACAGTCCCGCCGGCTACACCTTC.

This clonotype came up a few times. The rearrangement joins TRBV6-2 or TRBV6-3 to TRBJ2-7; no clear D gene. Germline values: CDR1 MNHEY, CDR2 SVGEGT. Trimming shortened V by 3 bases and J by 3 bases, and 15 bases separated the two germline ends. This CDR3 contains 15 residues. The CDR3 nucleotides read TGTGCCAGCAGTTATTTTGAGCCGGCTGACTACGAGCAGTACTTC. As protein: CASSYFEPADYEQYF.

The chain combines TRBV12-3 or TRBV12-4 with TRBJ2-3; perhaps D is TRBD1 or TRBD2 (5 bases each). This CDR3 contains 15 residues. Trimming stripped 7 bases from V and 5 bases from J, with 19 bases between. The CDR3 sequence: CASTLIGAGKDTQYF. DNA of the CDR3: TGTGCCAGCACCCTAATTGGGGCGGGCAAAGATACGCAGTATTTT.

The chain combines TRBV29-1 with TRBJ1-1; D is ambiguous. CDR3 length: 13 residues. CDR1 and CDR2 from the germline V gene are SQVTM and ANQGSEA. Trimming left V 2 bases short and J 2 bases short, with 9 bases between. The chain's CDR3 is CSVEYGRNTEAFF. The DNA of the CDR3 is TGCAGCGTTGAATACGGGCGTAACACTGAAGCTTTCTTT.

This clonotype was counted a few times. CDR3 sequence: CASSQVIPEKLFF. CDR3 coding DNA: TGCGCCAGCAGCCAAGTGATACCAGAAAAACTGTTTTTT. V is TRBV4-3 and J is TRBJ1-4, with D hard to call. Germline CDR1 LGHNA, CDR2 YSLEER. The CDR3 runs 13 residues. V lost 1 base and J lost 8, with 8 bases in between.

V is TRBV12-3 or TRBV12-4 and J is TRBJ2-1; D is ambiguous. The CDR3 has 14 residues. Between the trimmed V and J ends, which lost 5 bases and 4 bases, there was a span of 12 bases. CDR3 loop: CASSLNYGYNEQFF. CDR3 coding DNA: TGTGCCAGCAGTCTCAACTATGGTTACAATGAGCAGTTCTTC.

This clonotype was seen more than once but under ten times. The V and J genes are TRBV7-7 and TRBJ2-5; 7 bases align to TRBD2. The CDR3 has 16 residues. From germline, CDR1 is SSHAT and CDR2 FNYEAQ (reference sequence). The ends lost 2 bases at V and 4 bases at J; junction bases unmatched: 10. CDR3 sequence (DNA): TGTGCCAGCAGCTTAAACATGAGGGCGGGAGCAGAGACCCAGTACTTC. It yields the protein CASSLNMRAGAETQYF.

This clonotype was recorded a few times. The chain couples TRBV20-1 to TRBJ2-3; D ambiguous. V lost 1 base to trimming and J lost 6 bases, with 8 bases between them. This CDR3 is built from 12 residues. The germline V gene has CDR1 DFQATT and CDR2 SNEGSKA (reference sequence). CDR3 region: CSARVHPDTQYF. The CDR3 region has the DNA TGCAGTGCTAGAGTCCATCCGGATACGCAGTATTTT.

In the case of this clonotype: A read error may be the cause here, since a much bigger clone is one base away. The CDR3 region has the DNA TGCGCCAGCAGCCGGGACTGGAACTACGAGCAGTACTTC. Amino acid sequence: CASSRDWNYEQYF. This chain uses TRBV4-1 with TRBJ2-1; TRBD2 might be the D (6 bases). The J call may be incorrect, as the DNA end agrees better with TRBJ2-7. The CDR3 runs 13 residues. CDR1 and CDR2 from the germline V gene are MGHRA and YSYEKL.

This clonotype was seen a few times. The DNA for the CDR3 is TGCAGCGTTGTTTCTAGGGATCCCTACAAAATTGGGTACGAGCAGTACTTC. Translation gives CSVVSRDPYKIGYEQYF. V usage is TRBV29-1 and J usage is TRBJ2-4; D not certain. TRBJ2-7 matches the DNA end more closely, so the J call is doubtful. Germline V CDR1 and CDR2: SQVTM, ANQGSEA. The CDR3 consists of 17 residues.

V gene TRBV28 combines with J gene TRBJ1-2; no firm D call. CDR1 MDHEN and CDR2 SYDVKM come from the germline V gene. The CDR3 is made up of 13 amino acids. The V and J ends lost 3 bases and 3 bases respectively, with 8 bases between them. The CDR3 reads CASSFFGYYGYTF. The CDR3 DNA reads as TGTGCCAGCAGTTTTTTTGGTTACTATGGCTACACCTTC.